This T cell receptor beta chain derives from a study of blood T cell repertoires in COVID-19. Study in general: The United States, Italy and Spain provided the acute and convalescent COVID-19 samples. Sources were T cells, B-cell-depleted T cells, or PBMCs; the material itself was cDNA or gDNA.

The CDR3 runs to 14 residues. The germline gives CDR1 PRHDT, CDR2 FYEKMQ (reference sequence). Losses at the gene ends were 4 bases for V and 6 bases for J; bases not matched to a gene: 5. In the authors' workflow: Amplifying reference gene primers gave estimates of nucleated cell counts. The protocol was immunoSEQ multiplex PCR, while the TCRdb copy is restricted to in-frame clones and leaves out a portion. V and J calls and clone size are as listed in that table; D and trimming were resolved from the DNA. The sample consists of some 170,000 clones, around 80% of them appearing once. Sequencing was carried out using peripheral blood. This receptor was obtained from a woman older than 75 with active or convalescent COVID-19. This sequence joins TRBV13 and TRBJ1-1; 10 bases align to TRBD1. The DNA of the CDR3 is TGTGCCAGCAGCTCCCGGGACAGGGGACCTGAAGCTTTCTTT. Amino acids: CASSSRDRGPEAFF.